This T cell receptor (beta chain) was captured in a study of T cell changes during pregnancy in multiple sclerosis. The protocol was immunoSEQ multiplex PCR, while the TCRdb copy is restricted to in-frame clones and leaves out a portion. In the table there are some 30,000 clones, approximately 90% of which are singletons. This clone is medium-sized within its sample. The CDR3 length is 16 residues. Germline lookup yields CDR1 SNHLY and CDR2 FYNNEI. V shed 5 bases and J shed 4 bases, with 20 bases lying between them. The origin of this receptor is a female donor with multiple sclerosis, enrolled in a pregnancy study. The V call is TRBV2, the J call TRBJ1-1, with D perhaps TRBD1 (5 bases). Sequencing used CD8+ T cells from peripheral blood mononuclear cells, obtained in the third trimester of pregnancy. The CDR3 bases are TGTGCCAGCAGTCCAGGGTTCTTGCATGAAGGCACTGAAGCTTTCTTT. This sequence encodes CASSPGFLHEGTEAFF. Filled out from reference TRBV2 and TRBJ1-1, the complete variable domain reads EPEVTQTPSHQVTQMGQEVILRCVPISNHLYFYWYRQILGQKVEFLVSFYNNEISEKSEIFDDQFSVERPDGSNFTLKIRSTKLEDSAMYFCASSPGFLHEGTEAFFGQGTRLTVV.